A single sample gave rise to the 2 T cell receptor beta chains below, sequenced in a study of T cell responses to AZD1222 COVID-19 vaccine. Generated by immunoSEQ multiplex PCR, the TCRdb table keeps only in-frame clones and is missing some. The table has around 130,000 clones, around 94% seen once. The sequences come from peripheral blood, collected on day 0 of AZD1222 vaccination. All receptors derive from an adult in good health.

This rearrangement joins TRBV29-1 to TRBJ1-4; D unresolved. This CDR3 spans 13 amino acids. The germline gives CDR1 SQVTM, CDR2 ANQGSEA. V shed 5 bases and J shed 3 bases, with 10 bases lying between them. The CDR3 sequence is CSVLGWANEKLFF. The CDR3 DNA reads TGCAGCGTTTTGGGGTGGGCTAATGAAAAACTGTTTTTT.

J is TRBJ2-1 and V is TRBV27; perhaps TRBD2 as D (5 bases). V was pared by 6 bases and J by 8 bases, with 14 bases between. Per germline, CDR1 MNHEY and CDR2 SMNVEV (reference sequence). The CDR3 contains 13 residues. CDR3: CASSPLAMHEQFF. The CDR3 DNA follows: TGTGCCAGCAGCCCCCTAGCAATGCATGAGCAGTTCTTC.